These T cell receptor beta chains were read from a single sample in a study of blood T cell repertoires in COVID-19. TCRdb's copy holds only in-frame clones and misses some; the assay was immunoSEQ multiplex PCR. The sample records under 350,000 clones, more than 75% being singletons. Sequencing was done on a sample of peripheral blood. These receptors came from an older man with acute or convalescent COVID-19. CDR3s leave out the opening cysteine and the closing phenylalanine or tryptophan. The D gene is left open where the match is weak. Size values are once, few and many counts, or a class for expanded clones, and some rows have none.

j_call v_call clone_size d_call cdr3_aa
TRBJ1-2 TRBV7-9 . TRBD1 ASSLGGQASGGYT
TRBJ2-5 TRBV1 . . TSSLRGGFLQATEETQY
TRBJ2-2 TRBV7-8 once TRBD1 ASSHRDRNTGELF
TRBJ2-1 TRBV24-1 . TRBD2 ATSGGSSYNEQF
TRBJ2-3 TRBV20-1 . . SARYGDTQY
TRBJ2-1 TRBV14 once TRBD1 ASSRRDRGSNEQF
TRBJ2-5 TRBV6-5 . TRBD2 ASSSGLAGPQETQY
TRBJ1-2 TRBV12-3/TRBV12-4 . TRBD1 ASSPGTGRGYT
TRBJ1-1 TRBV2 . . ASSSGTEAF
TRBJ1-1 TRBV2 . TRBD1 ASTLQGTGNTEAF
TRBJ1-6 TRBV3-1/TRBV3-2 . . ATSRYNSPLH
TRBJ1-2 TRBV4-3 . . ASSQDFARGYGYT
TRBJ2-2 TRBV19 . TRBD1 ASSKTGEGSGELF
TRBJ1-5 TRBV30 . . AWSARVLGRQPQH
TRBJ2-7 TRBV24-1 . TRBD1 ATSDFNGQGAGEQY
TRBJ1-5 TRBV6-1 few TRBD1 ASSAWTGGHSNQPQH
TRBJ2-1 TRBV19 . . ASTGGYNEQF
TRBJ1-5 TRBV27 . TRBD1 ASSRATGPSNQPQH
TRBJ2-2 TRBV11-2 . TRBD2 ASSLRREPGELF
TRBJ2-7 TRBV28 once . ASSLAGLHY
TRBJ1-1 TRBV5-6 . TRBD1 ASSPAGGMNTEAF
TRBJ1-5 TRBV12-3/TRBV12-4 few . ASSLQGQPQH
TRBJ2-1 TRBV6-5 . TRBD2 ASSSTGTSGYNEQF
TRBJ1-2 TRBV28 . TRBD1 ASIGGSMFGGYT
TRBJ2-3 TRBV5-1 . TRBD2 ASSLSAIAGDTDTQY
TRBJ2-5 TRBV5-1 . TRBD2 ASSSPGGRQETQY
TRBJ1-3 TRBV28 . . ASSLRRTVGNTIY
TRBJ2-1 TRBV30 . . AWSPSTTWNEQF
TRBJ1-3 TRBV7-9 . TRBD1 AARGGTGRNTIY
TRBJ2-7 TRBV6-2/TRBV6-3 . TRBD1 ASSRRTGGYNEQY
TRBJ2-2 TRBV7-9 . TRBD1 ASSSGTGTLSPNTGELF